This TCR beta chain was sequenced in a study of PD-1 blockade in classical Hodgkin lymphoma. Study-level findings and limits: Similar baseline diversity was found in complete responders and newly diagnosed patients.

Regarding this clone: The antigen is unknown.

Measured with immunoSEQ multiplex PCR; TCRdb has only the in-frame clones, and not every one. This sample has around 8,600 clones, with about four fifths found just once. All trial patients relapsed after autologous stem cell transplantation. With magnetic negative selection, CD4+ T cells were purified from PBMCs that had been thawed. Responses achieved at best were complete response, partial response or progressive disease. With 6 bases removed from V and 2 bases from J, the gap between germline ends came to 17 bases. CDR1 is MNHEY and CDR2 is SVGAGI in the germline V gene. The CDR3 has 15 amino acids.

The material was CD4+ T cells from blood, obtained at baseline. This chain connects TRBV6-5 to TRBJ2-7; tentatively, D is TRBD2 (6 bases). The receptor was isolated from a human donor with classical Hodgkin lymphoma. The CDR3 spells CASRRGTSSPYEQYF. The CDR3 nucleotides read TGTGCCAGCAGACGTGGGACTTCCAGCCCCTACGAGCAGTACTTC.